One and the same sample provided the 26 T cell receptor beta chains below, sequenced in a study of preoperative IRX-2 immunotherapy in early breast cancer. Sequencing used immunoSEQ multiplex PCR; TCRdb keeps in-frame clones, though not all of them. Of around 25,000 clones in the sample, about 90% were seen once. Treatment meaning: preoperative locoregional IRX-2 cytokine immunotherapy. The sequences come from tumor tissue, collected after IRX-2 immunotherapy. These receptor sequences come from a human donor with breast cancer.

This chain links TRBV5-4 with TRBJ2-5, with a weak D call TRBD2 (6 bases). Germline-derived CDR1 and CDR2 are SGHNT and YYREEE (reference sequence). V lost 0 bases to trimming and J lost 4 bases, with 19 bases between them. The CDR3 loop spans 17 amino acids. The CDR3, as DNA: TGTGCCAGCAGCTTGGGCCGGGGGATGACGGGGCGAGAGACCCAGTACTTC. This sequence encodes CASSLGRGMTGRETQYF. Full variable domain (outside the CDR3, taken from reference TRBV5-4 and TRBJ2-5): ETGVTQSPTHLIKTRGQQVTLRCSSQSGHNTVSWYQQALGQGPQFIFQYYREEENGRGNFPPRFSGLQFPNYSSELNVNALELDDSALYLCASSLGRGMTGRETQYFGPGTRLLVL.

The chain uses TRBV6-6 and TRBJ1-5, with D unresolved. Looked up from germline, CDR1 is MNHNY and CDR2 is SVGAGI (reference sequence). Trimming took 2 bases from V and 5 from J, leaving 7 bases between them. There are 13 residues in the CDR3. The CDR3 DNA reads TGTGCCAGCAGTTACAGTAGGGATCAGCCCCAGCATTTT. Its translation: CASSYSRDQPQHF.

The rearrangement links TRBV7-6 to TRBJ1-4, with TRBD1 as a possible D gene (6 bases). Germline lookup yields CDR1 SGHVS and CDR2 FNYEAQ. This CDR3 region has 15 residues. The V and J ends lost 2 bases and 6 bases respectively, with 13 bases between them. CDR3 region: CASSLMTGSDEKLFF. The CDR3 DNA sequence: TGTGCCAGCAGCTTAATGACAGGCTCGGATGAAAAACTGTTTTTT. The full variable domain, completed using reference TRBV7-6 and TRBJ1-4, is GAGVSQSPRYKVTKRGQDVALRCDPISGHVSLYWYRQALGQGPEFLTYFNYEAQQDKSGLPNDRFSAERPEGSISTLTIQRTEQRDSAMYRCASSLMTGSDEKLFFGSGTQLSVL.

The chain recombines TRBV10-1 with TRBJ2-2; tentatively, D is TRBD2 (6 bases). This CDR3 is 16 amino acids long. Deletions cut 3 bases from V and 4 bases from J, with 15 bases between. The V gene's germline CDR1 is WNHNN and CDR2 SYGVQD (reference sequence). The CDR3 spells CASSDGHAGSTGELFF. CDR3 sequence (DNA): TGCGCCAGCAGTGACGGGCACGCGGGAAGCACCGGGGAGCTGTTTTTT.

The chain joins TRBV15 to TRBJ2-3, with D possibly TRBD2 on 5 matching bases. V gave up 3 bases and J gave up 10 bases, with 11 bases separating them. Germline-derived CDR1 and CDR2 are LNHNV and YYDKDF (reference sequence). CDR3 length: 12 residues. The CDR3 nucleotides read TGTGCCACCAGCAGGGACTCTTTTTCGCAGTATTTT. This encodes CATSRDSFSQYF.

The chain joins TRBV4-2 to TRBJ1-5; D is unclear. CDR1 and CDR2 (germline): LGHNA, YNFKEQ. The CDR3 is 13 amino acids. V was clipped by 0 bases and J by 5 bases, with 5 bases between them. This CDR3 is CASSQDRHQPQHF. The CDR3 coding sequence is TGTGCCAGCAGCCAAGATCGGCATCAGCCCCAGCATTTT.

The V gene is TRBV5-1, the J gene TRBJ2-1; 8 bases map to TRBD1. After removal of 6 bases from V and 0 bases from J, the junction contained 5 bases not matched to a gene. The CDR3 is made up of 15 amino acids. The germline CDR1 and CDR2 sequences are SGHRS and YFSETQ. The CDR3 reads CASTDRVSSYNEQFF. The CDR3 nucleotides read TGCGCCAGCACGGACAGGGTCAGCTCCTACAATGAGCAGTTCTTC.

CDR3 amino acids: CASSGASGSYNEQFF. In DNA, the CDR3 is TGTGCCAGCAGCGGTGCGTCGGGATCCTACAATGAGCAGTTCTTC. The chain joins TRBV6-1 to TRBJ2-1; the D gene is possibly TRBD2 (5 bases). Trimming removed 6 bases at V and 1 base at J, with 13 bases between. Germline CDR1 is MNHNS and CDR2 is SASEGT. The CDR3 totals 15 residues.

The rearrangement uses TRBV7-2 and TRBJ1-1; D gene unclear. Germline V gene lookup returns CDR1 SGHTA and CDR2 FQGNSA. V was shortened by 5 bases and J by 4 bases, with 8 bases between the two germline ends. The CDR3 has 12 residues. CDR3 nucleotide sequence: TGTGCCAGCAGCCCCCGAAGCACTGAAGCTTTCTTT. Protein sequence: CASSPRSTEAFF.

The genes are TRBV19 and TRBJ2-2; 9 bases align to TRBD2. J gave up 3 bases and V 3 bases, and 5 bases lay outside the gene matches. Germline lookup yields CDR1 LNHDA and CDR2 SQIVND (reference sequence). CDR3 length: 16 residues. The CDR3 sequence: CASSILAGGHTGELFF. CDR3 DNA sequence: TGTGCCAGTAGTATTTTGGCGGGGGGGCACACCGGGGAGCTGTTTTTT.

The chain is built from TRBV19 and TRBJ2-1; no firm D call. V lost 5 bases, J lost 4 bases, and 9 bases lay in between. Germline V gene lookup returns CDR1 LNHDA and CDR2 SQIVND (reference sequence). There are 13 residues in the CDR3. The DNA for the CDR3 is TGTGCCAGTAGTTGGAAACATTACAATGAGCAGTTCTTC. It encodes CASSWKHYNEQFF.

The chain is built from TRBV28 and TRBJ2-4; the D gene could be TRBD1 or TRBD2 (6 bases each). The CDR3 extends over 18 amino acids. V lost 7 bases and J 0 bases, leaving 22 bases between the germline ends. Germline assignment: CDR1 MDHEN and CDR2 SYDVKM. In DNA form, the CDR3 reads TGTGCCAGCACCATTGGGGGGCTTGCGGGGACAGCCAAAAACATTCAGTACTTC. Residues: CASTIGGLAGTAKNIQYF.

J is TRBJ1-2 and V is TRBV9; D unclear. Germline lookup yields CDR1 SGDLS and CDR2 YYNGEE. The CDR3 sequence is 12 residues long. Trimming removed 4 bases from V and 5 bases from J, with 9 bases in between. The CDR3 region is CASSPSTYGYTF. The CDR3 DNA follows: TGTGCCAGCAGCCCCTCGACTTATGGCTACACCTTC.

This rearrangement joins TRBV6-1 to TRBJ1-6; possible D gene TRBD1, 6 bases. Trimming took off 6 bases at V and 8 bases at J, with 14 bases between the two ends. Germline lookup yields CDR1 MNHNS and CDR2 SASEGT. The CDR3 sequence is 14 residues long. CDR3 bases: TGTGCCAGCAGGTCCCAGGGGCTAGATTCACCCCTCCACTTT. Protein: CASRSQGLDSPLHF.

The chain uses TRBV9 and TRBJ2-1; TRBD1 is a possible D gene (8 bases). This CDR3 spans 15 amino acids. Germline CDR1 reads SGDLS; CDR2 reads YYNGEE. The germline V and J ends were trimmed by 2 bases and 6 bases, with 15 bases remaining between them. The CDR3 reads CASSVGGDRSNEQFF. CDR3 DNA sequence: TGTGCCAGCAGCGTGGGAGGGGACAGGTCCAATGAGCAGTTCTTC.

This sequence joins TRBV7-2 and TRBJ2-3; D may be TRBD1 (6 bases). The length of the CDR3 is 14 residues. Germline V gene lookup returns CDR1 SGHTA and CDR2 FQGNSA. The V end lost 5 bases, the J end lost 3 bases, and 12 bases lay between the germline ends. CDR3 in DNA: TGTGCCAGCAGCATCCTCAGGGGAACAGATACGCAGTATTTT. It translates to CASSILRGTDTQYF.

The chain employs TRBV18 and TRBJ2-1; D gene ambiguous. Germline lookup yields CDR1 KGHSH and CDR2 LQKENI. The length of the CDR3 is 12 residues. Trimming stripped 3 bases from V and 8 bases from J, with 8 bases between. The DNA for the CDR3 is TGTGCCAGCTCACCTGACTCGGATGAGCAGTTCTTC. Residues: CASSPDSDEQFF.

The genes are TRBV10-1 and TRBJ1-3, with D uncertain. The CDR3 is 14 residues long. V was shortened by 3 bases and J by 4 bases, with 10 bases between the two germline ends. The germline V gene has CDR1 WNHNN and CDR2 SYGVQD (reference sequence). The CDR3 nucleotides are TGCGCCAGCAGTGACCACGCAGGAGGAAACACCATATATTTT. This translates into CASSDHAGGNTIYF.

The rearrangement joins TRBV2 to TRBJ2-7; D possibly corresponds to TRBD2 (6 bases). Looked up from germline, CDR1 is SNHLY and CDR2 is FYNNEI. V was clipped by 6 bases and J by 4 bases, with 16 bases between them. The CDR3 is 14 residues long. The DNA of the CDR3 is TGTGCCAGCAGCGACCCTGGAGGGCCATACGAGCAGTACGTC. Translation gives CASSDPGGPYEQYV.

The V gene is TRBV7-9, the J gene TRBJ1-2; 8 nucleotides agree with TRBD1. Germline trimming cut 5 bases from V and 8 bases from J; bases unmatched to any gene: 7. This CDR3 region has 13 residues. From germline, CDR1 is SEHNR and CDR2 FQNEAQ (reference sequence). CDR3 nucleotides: TGTGCCAGCAGCCGGGGACAGGCATACGGCTACACCTTC. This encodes CASSRGQAYGYTF.

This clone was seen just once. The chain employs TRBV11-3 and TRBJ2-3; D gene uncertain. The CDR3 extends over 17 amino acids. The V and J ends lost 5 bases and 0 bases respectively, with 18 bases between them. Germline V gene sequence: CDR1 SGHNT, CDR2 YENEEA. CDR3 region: CASSHEVLSGSTDTQYF. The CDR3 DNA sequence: TGTGCCAGCAGCCACGAGGTTTTGAGTGGAAGCACAGATACGCAGTATTTT.

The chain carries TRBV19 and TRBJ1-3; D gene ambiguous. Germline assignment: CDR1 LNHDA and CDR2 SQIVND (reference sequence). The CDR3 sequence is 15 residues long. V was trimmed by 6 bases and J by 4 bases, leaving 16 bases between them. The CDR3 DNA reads TGTGCCAGTAGGTACGGTGAATTGAGAGGAAACACCATATATTTT. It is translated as CASRYGELRGNTIYF.

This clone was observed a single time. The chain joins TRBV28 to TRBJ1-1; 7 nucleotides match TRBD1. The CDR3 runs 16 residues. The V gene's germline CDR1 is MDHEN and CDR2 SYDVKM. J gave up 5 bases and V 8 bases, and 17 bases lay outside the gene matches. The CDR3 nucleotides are TGTGCCAGCGGAATACCGGACAGGCTACGCGTTACTGAAGCTTTCTTT. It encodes CASGIPDRLRVTEAFF.

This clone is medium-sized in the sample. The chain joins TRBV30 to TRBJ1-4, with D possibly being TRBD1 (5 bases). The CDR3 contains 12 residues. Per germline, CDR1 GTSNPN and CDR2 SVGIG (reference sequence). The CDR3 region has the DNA TGTGCACTCTCCAAAAGGGGAGACAGACTGTTTTTT. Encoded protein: CALSKRGDRLFF.

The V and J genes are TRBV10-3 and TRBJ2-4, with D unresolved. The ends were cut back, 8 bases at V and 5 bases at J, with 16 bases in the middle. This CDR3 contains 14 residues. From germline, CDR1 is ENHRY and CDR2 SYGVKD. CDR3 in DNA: TGTGCCATCTCATTGGAGCTTTCCCAAAACATTCAGTACTTC. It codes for CAISLELSQNIQYF.

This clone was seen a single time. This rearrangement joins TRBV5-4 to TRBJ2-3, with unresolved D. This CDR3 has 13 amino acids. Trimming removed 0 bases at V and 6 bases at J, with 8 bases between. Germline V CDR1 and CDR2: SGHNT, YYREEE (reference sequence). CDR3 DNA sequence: TGTGCCAGCAGCTTGGTAGGTGGGGATACGCAGTATTTT. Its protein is CASSLVGGDTQYF.